The clone carrying this T cell receptor (gamma chain) appeared many times. Its antigen is unidentified. The mismatch at residue 10 between this DNA's translation and the TCRdb protein of a much larger clone likely reflects a read error; the protein shown is translated from the DNA. These data belong to a study of γδ T cells in repeated Plasmodium falciparum infection. For the study at large: Donors were malaria-exposed Malian children or age- and gender-matched Australian children. Malaria-naive adults were infected with P. falciparum NF54 four times over roughly 640 days. Study-wide results and caveats: Vdelta2-negative gammadelta repertoires appeared less diverse and less shared in Malian than Australian children. Vgamma9/Vdelta2+ T cells showed a stable polyclonal repertoire with shared TCRgamma sequences.

Bulk repertoires came from Vgamma9/Vdelta2+ or Vdelta2-negative gammadelta T cells flow-sorted from PBMC. TCRdb re-identified clones in the multiplex PCR reads via CATT. The sample has approximately 25,000 gamma-chain clones; 2.5% to 3.5% are singletons. The CDR3 loop spans 14 amino acids. The V gene's germline CDR1 is EGSNGY and CDR2 YDSYNSKV. No J gene was assigned, while the V gene was called as TRGV2. Sequencing used gamma-delta T cells from blood. The sequence was obtained from a pool of human donors (malaria-infected and uninfected, not separated). This CDR3 is CATWDAYVKSFQLF. The CDR3 DNA sequence: TGTGCCACCTGGGACGCATACGTTAAAAGCTTTCAGCTCTTT.